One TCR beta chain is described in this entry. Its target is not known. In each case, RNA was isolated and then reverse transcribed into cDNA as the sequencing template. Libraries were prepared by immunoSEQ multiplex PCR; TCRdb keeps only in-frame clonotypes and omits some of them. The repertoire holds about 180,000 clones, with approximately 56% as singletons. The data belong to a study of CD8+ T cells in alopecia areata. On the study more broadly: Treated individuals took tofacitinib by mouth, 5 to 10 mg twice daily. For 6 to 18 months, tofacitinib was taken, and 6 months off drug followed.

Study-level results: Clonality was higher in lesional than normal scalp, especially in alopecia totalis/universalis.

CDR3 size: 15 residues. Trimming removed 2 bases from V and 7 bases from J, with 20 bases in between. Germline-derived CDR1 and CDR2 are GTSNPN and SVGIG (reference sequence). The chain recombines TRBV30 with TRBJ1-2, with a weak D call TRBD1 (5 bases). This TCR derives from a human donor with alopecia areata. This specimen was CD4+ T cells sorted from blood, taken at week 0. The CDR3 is CAWSLNIGGETGYTF. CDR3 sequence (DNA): TGTGCCTGGAGTCTCAATATCGGGGGAGAGACTGGCTACACCTTC.